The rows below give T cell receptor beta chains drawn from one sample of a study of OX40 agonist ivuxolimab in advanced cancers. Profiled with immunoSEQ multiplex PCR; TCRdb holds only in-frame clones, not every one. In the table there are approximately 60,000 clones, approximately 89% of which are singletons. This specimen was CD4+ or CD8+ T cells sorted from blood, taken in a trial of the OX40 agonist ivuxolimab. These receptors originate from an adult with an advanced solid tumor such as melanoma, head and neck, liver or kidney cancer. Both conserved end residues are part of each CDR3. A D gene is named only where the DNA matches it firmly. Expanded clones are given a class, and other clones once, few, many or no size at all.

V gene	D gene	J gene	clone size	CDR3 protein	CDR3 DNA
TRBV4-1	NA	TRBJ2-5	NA	CASSLIPTEVETQYF	TGCGCCAGCAGCCTGATCCCGACAGAAGTAGAGACCCAGTACTTC
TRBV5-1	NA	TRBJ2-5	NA	CASSPGSGRETQYF	TGCGCCAGCAGCCCGGGCTCGGGGCGAGAGACCCAGTACTTC
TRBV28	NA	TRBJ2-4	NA	CASSRTGSGNIQYF	TGTGCCAGCAGCCGAACAGGGTCCGGGAACATTCAGTACTTC
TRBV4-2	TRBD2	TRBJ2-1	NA	CASSRGTSGGAGEQFF	TGTGCCAGCAGCCGAGGGACTAGCGGGGGGGCAGGTGAGCAGTTCTTC
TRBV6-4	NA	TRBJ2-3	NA	CASSDRGAVSDTQYF	TGTGCCAGCAGTGACAGGGGTGCGGTTTCAGATACGCAGTATTTT
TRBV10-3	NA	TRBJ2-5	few	CAISGRAASQETQYF	TGTGCCATCAGTGGTAGGGCAGCATCACAAGAGACCCAGTACTTC
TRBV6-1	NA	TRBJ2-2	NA	CASSNTRNTGELFF	TGTGCCAGCAGTAATACCCGGAACACCGGGGAGCTGTTTTTT
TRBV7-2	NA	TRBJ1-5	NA	CASSLGEGNQPQHF	TGTGCCAGCAGCTTAGGGGAGGGCAATCAGCCCCAGCATTTT
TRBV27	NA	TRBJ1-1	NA	CASSLRGGTEAFF	TGTGCCAGCAGTTTGAGGGGGGGCACTGAAGCTTTCTTT
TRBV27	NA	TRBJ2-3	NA	CASSLSRDRNTQYF	TGTGCCAGCAGTTTATCCAGGGATCGGAATACGCAGTATTTT
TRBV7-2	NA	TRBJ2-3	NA	CASSTSTDTQYF	TGTGCCAGCAGCACATCCACAGATACGCAGTATTTT
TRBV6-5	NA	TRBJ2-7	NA	CASSYSGKLPYEQYF	TGTGCCAGCAGTTACTCGGGGAAACTCCCCTACGAGCAGTACTTC
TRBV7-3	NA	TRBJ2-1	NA	CASSSGSGEQFF	TGTGCCAGCAGCTCCGGGTCCGGTGAGCAGTTCTTC
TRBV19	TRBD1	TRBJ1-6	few	CASSVTGTGDSPLHF	TGTGCCAGTAGTGTAACCGGGACAGGGGATTCACCCCTCCACTTT
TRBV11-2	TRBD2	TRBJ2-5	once	CASSIRGAGGETQYF	TGTGCCAGCAGCATCCGGGGTGCCGGGGGGGAGACCCAGTACTTC
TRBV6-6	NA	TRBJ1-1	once	CASSYGGAFGAFF	TGTGCCAGCAGTTACGGGGGGGCGTTCGGAGCTTTCTTT
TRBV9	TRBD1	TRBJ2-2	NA	CASSPKTGTEAGELFF	TGTGCCAGCAGCCCGAAGACAGGGACGGAGGCCGGGGAGCTGTTTTTT
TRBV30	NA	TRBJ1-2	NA	CAWSVRPIIPRGYTF	TGTGCCTGGAGTGTACGGCCGATCATTCCTCGAGGCTACACCTTC
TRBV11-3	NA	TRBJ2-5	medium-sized	CASSLNVRETQYF	TGTGCCAGCAGCTTAAATGTTCGGGAGACCCAGTACTTC
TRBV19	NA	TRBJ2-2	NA	CASSMRTGLNTGELFF	TGTGCCAGTAGTATGAGGACTGGGCTGAACACCGGGGAGCTGTTTTTT
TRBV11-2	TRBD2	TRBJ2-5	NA	CASSFLAGGKETQYF	TGTGCCAGCAGCTTTCTAGCGGGGGGCAAAGAGACCCAGTACTTC
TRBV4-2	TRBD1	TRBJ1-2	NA	CASSQDPAGGNYGYTF	TGTGCCAGCAGCCAAGATCCGGCAGGGGGTAACTATGGCTACACCTTC
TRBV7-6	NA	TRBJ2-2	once	CASSFPRDRVRLADLPGELFF	TGTGCCAGCAGCTTTCCCCGGGACAGGGTTCGACTAGCGGATCTCCCCGGGGAGCTGTTTTTT
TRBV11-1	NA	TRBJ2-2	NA	CASSPRRELTWAGELFF	TGTGCCAGCAGCCCCAGAAGAGAGCTCACTTGGGCCGGGGAGCTGTTTTTT
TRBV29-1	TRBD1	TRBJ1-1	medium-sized	CSARDRGMNTEAFF	TGCAGCGCACGGGACAGGGGGATGAACACTGAAGCTTTCTTT
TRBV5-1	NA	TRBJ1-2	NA	CASSLGPYGYTF	TGCGCCAGCAGCTTGGGTCCCTATGGCTACACCTTC
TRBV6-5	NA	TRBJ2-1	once	CASSRQAFNEQFF	TGTGCCAGCAGCCGCCAGGCCTTCAATGAGCAGTTCTTC
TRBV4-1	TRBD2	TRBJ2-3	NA	CASSPGLAGGLDTQYF	TGCGCCAGCAGCCCGGGACTAGCGGGGGGGCTTGATACGCAGTATTTT
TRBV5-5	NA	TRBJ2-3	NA	CASTSAPGATRADTQYF	TGTGCCAGCACCTCAGCTCCAGGGGCAACAAGAGCAGATACGCAGTATTTT
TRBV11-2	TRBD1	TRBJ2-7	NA	CASSLEPTGVHEQYF	TGTGCCAGCAGCTTAGAACCAACAGGGGTGCACGAGCAGTACTTC
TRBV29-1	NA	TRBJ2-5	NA	CSAPDRDYQETQYF	TGCAGCGCCCCGGACAGGGACTATCAAGAGACCCAGTACTTC
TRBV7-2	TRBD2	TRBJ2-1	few	CASSPSGQSGNEQFF	TGTGCCAGCAGCCCTAGCGGGCAGTCCGGCAATGAGCAGTTCTTC
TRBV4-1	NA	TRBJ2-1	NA	CASSQLNPWGAKNNEQFF	TGCGCCAGCAGCCAATTAAACCCATGGGGGGCGAAAAACAATGAGCAGTTCTTC
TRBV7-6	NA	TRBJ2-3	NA	CASSPQTLTDTQYF	TGTGCCAGCAGCCCCCAGACTCTCACAGATACGCAGTATTTT
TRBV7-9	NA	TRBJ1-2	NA	CASSAPPRDWGYTF	TGTGCCAGCAGCGCCCCCCCCCGGGATTGGGGCTACACCTTC
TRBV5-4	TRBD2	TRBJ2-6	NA	CASSLPGGSGANVLTF	TGTGCCAGCAGCTTGCCGGGAGGCTCTGGGGCCAACGTCCTGACTTTC
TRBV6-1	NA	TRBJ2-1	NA	CASGKGGGNEQFF	TGTGCCAGCGGGAAAGGGGGGGGCAATGAGCAGTTCTTC
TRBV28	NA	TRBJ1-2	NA	CASSRPGVYGYTF	TGTGCCAGCAGTCGCCCTGGGGTCTATGGCTACACCTTC
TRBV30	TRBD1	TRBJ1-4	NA	CAWSIRGTGSEKLFF	TGTGCCTGGAGCATAAGGGGGACAGGGAGCGAAAAACTGTTTTTT
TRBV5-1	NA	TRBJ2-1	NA	CASSLGRPDSPSSYNEQFF	TGCGCCAGCAGCTTGGGCCGGCCGGACTCCCCGAGCTCCTACAATGAGCAGTTCTTC
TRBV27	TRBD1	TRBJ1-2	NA	CASSRHGTAYGYTF	TGTGCCAGCAGTCGACACGGGACAGCGTATGGCTACACCTTC
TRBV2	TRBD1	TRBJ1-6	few	CASTRTGRDSPLHF	TGTGCCAGCACTAGGACAGGTAGAGATTCACCCCTCCACTTT
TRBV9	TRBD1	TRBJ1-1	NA	CASSPTVTGGAFF	TGTGCCAGCAGCCCCACGGTGACAGGGGGCGCTTTCTTT
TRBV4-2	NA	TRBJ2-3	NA	CASSQEQGTQYF	TGTGCCAGCAGCCAAGAGCAGGGTACGCAGTATTTT
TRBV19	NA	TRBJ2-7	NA	CASSIEGRGEQYF	TGTGCCAGTAGTATAGAAGGTAGGGGCGAGCAGTACTTC